The 20 T cell receptor beta chains below come from one sample, sequenced in a study of shared clonotypes between healthy human individuals. TCRdb keeps only in-frame clones here, not all; method: immunoSEQ multiplex PCR. The sample consists of some 2,500,000 clones, roughly 93% of them appearing once. Sequencing used naive CD4+ T cells from PBMCs. This sample's subset: CD45RA+ positively selected. The receptor source for this set is a man aged 18 to 35 in good health. Some clones in this sample may be carry-over from other donors' samples.

For this clone: An end of the junction does not agree with germline; a read error may underlie this. DNA of the CDR3: TGTGCCAGTAATAAGGGGACAGCTGACCAGGAGACCCAGTACTTC. It codes for CASNKGTADQETQYF. The chain uses TRBV19 and TRBJ2-5; 7 nucleotides align to TRBD1. The germline V gene has CDR1 LNHDA and CDR2 SQIVND (reference sequence). The CDR3 runs to 15 residues.

CDR3 nucleotides: TGTGCCACGGCTCCGGGACAGGGGATCGGGGAGCTGTTTTTT. It yields the protein CATAPGQGIGELFF. The rearrangement links TRBV10-3 to TRBJ2-2; 10 bases are a match to TRBD1. CDR3 length: 14 amino acids. V trimming: 10 bases; J trimming: 7 bases; junction bases outside the gene matches: 9. The germline V gene has CDR1 ENHRY and CDR2 SYGVKD.

J is TRBJ1-1 and V is TRBV28, with 9 nucleotides matching TRBD1. Germline CDR1 is MDHEN and CDR2 is SYDVKM. CDR3 length: 15 residues. With V trimmed by 5 bases and J by 0 bases, 4 bases remained unmatched. CDR3 nucleotides: TGTGCCAGCAGTAAGACAGGGGGGATGAACACTGAAGCTTTCTTT. It translates to CASSKTGGMNTEAFF. Complete variable domain (other parts from reference TRBV28 and TRBJ1-1): DVKVTQSSRYLVKRTGEKVFLECVQDMDHENMFWYRQDPGLGLRLIYFSYDVKMKEKGDIPEGYSVSREKKERFSLILESASTNQTSMYLCASSKTGGMNTEAFFGQGTRLTVV.

The chain uses TRBV4-3 and TRBJ1-1, with D tentatively TRBD1 (6 bases). CDR1 and CDR2 from the germline V gene are LGHNA and YSLEER. The CDR3 is made up of 20 amino acids. Trimming shortened V by 6 bases and J by 1 base, and 30 bases separated the two germline ends. The CDR3 is CASRFSRDTEIFRGNTEAFF. Here the CDR3 DNA reads TGCGCCAGCAGATTTTCCCGGGACACCGAAATTTTTCGGGGGAACACTGAAGCTTTCTTT.

The chain recombines TRBV6-5 with TRBJ2-2; a possible D gene is TRBD1 (5 bases). The V gene's germline CDR1 is MNHEY and CDR2 SVGAGI. V shed 7 bases and J shed 6 bases, with 15 bases lying between them. The CDR3 sequence is 14 residues long. CDR3 in amino acids: CASTFRALPGELFF. The CDR3 nucleotides are TGTGCCAGCACCTTCAGGGCTCTGCCCGGGGAGCTGTTTTTT.

This chain uses TRBV5-1 with TRBJ1-2; 12 bases line up with TRBD1. CDR1 is SGHRS, CDR2 YFSETQ, per germline. V lost 7 bases and J lost 6; bases outside the gene matches: 10. There are 15 residues in the CDR3. Written as DNA, the CDR3 is TGCGCCAGCGGCCGGTTGGGACAGGGGGCGAATGGCTACACCTTC. Translation: CASGRLGQGANGYTF.

This clone has a single count. The CDR3 loop is CASSLGVNQPQHF. CDR3 sequence (DNA): TGTGCCAGCAGCTTAGGCGTCAATCAGCCCCAGCATTTT. The chain joins TRBV7-9 to TRBJ1-5; D gene uncertain. V gave up 1 base and J gave up 3 bases, with 4 bases separating them. From germline, CDR1 is SEHNR and CDR2 FQNEAQ (reference sequence). This CDR3 spans 13 amino acids.

This chain connects TRBV5-6 to TRBJ2-1, with 14 bases that match TRBD2. The V and J ends lost 5 bases and 7 bases, in that order; junction bases with no gene match: 11. This CDR3 comprises 17 residues. Germline V lookup: CDR1 SGHDT, CDR2 YYEEEE. The CDR3: CASRGLAGDSFRNEQFF. As DNA, the CDR3 is TGTGCCAGCAGGGGACTAGCGGGAGATTCTTTCAGAAATGAGCAGTTCTTC.

Only one count was recorded for this clone. The rearrangement joins TRBV19 to TRBJ2-1, with 9 bases fitting TRBD2. The CDR3 consists of 16 residues. Germline-derived CDR1 and CDR2 are LNHDA and SQIVND (reference sequence). J gave up 10 bases and V 3 bases, and 13 bases lay outside the gene matches. CDR3 nucleotides: TGTGCCAGTAGTATGAGACCGGGACTAGCCCCGGTCGAGCAGTTCTTC. Encoded protein: CASSMRPGLAPVEQFF.

The V gene is TRBV28, the J gene TRBJ2-7; TRBD2 matches 11 bases. Germline loops: CDR1 MDHEN, CDR2 SYDVKM. This CDR3 comprises 16 residues. V was pared by 2 bases and J by 2 bases, with 5 bases of the junction left unmatched. The CDR3 is CASSLDSGRVTYEQYF. The CDR3 coding sequence is TGTGCCAGCAGTTTAGATAGCGGGAGGGTCACCTACGAGCAGTACTTC.

V is TRBV5-4 and J is TRBJ1-2, with D maybe TRBD1 (5 bases). Germline assignment: CDR1 SGHNT and CDR2 YYREEE (reference sequence). CDR3 length equals 12 residues. V was pared by 7 bases and J by 8 bases, with 15 bases between. In DNA, the CDR3 is TGTGCCAGCCCCGCCCCGGGACCCGGCTACACCTTC. Translating it yields CASPAPGPGYTF.

Note on this clone: Other DNA variants within this sample encode the same CDR3. J is TRBJ2-3 and V is TRBV7-9; D is undetermined. The CDR3 covers 15 residues. V was shortened by 5 bases and J by 0 bases, with 12 bases between the two germline ends. Germline CDR1 is SEHNR and CDR2 is FQNEAQ (reference sequence). This CDR3 reads CASSPGGFSTDTQYF. In DNA, the CDR3 is TGTGCCAGCAGCCCGGGTGGATTTAGCACAGATACGCAGTATTTT.

The CDR3 here is CASSQRLAGDPLLYYEQYF. As DNA, the CDR3 is TGCGCCAGCAGCCAAAGGTTGGCGGGAGACCCGCTACTCTACTACGAGCAGTACTTC. The chain has TRBV4-1 and TRBJ2-7, with TRBD2 identical over 7 bases. CDR1 and CDR2 from the germline V gene are MGHRA and YSYEKL. The CDR3 totals 19 residues. V lost 2 bases to trimming and J lost 3 bases; unmatched junction nucleotides: 19.

The chain is built from TRBV18 and TRBJ1-2, with no clear D. This CDR3 has 14 residues. V was pared by 0 bases and J by 8 bases, with 13 bases between. The germline V gene has CDR1 KGHSH and CDR2 LQKENI. CDR3 nucleotide sequence: TGTGCCAGCTCACCACCGGGCGGCCTGGGCGGCTACACCTTC. It yields the protein CASSPPGGLGGYTF.

This chain links TRBV9 with TRBJ2-5, with D tentatively TRBD2 (7 bases). This CDR3 region has 16 residues. Per germline, CDR1 SGDLS and CDR2 YYNGEE. Trimming cost V 4 bases and J 1 base, with 17 bases left between them. The CDR3 protein is CASSRGGPGSQETQYF. The CDR3 coding sequence is TGTGCCAGCAGCAGGGGGGGGCCTGGGTCCCAAGAGACCCAGTACTTC.

The gene calls are TRBV7-3 and TRBJ2-1; no firm D call. The CDR3 has 13 residues. The germline V and J ends were trimmed by 2 bases and 3 bases, with 5 bases remaining between them. Germline assignment: CDR1 SGHTA and CDR2 FQGTGA. In DNA form, the CDR3 reads TGTGCCAGCAGCTTAGTCGGCTACAATGAGCAGTTCTTC. Its protein is CASSLVGYNEQFF.

Only one count was recorded for this clone. V and J are TRBV18 and TRBJ1-1, with 7 bases that match TRBD1. With V trimmed by 3 bases and J by 1 base, 8 bases remained unmatched. The CDR3 length is 16 residues. The germline gives CDR1 KGHSH, CDR2 LQKENI. CDR3 residues: CASSPLSGTENTEAFF. The CDR3 DNA reads as TGTGCCAGCTCACCTCTCTCCGGGACAGAGAACACTGAAGCTTTCTTT.

This chain connects TRBV5-1 to TRBJ1-2; D possibly corresponds to TRBD1 (5 bases). The CDR3 is made up of 15 amino acids. Germline assignment: CDR1 SGHRS and CDR2 YFSETQ. V dropped 4 bases and J dropped 5 bases, with 18 bases sitting between them. CDR3 nucleotides: TGCGCCAGCAGCCCGGGACTTACTACGGGGTATGGCTACACCTTC. Protein product: CASSPGLTTGYGYTF.

This clone has only one observation. The rearrangement links TRBV5-1 to TRBJ2-3, with D possibly TRBD1 on 6 matching bases. Germline lookup yields CDR1 SGHRS and CDR2 YFSETQ. This CDR3 spans 16 amino acids. The V gene lost 2 bases and the J gene lost 3 bases, with 16 bases spanning the gap. The CDR3 DNA reads TGCGCCAGCAGCTTAAGGTCCTTCCAGGGGACAGATACGCAGTATTTT. Translating it yields CASSLRSFQGTDTQYF.

The gene calls are TRBV5-1 and TRBJ2-4; D remains ambiguous. The CDR3 extends over 15 amino acids. Germline V gives CDR1 SGHRS, CDR2 YFSETQ. V dropped 0 bases and J dropped 3 bases, with 10 bases sitting between them. The CDR3 here is CASSLGPMNKNIQYF. The DNA of the CDR3 is TGCGCCAGCAGCTTGGGTCCCATGAACAAAAACATTCAGTACTTC. The full variable domain, its missing parts supplied by reference TRBV5-1 and TRBJ2-4, is KAGVTQTPRYLIKTRGQQVTLSCSPISGHRSVSWYQQTPGQGLQFLFEYFSETQRNKGNFPGRFSGRQFSNSRSEMNVSTLELGDSALYLCASSLGPMNKNIQYFGAGTRLSVL.